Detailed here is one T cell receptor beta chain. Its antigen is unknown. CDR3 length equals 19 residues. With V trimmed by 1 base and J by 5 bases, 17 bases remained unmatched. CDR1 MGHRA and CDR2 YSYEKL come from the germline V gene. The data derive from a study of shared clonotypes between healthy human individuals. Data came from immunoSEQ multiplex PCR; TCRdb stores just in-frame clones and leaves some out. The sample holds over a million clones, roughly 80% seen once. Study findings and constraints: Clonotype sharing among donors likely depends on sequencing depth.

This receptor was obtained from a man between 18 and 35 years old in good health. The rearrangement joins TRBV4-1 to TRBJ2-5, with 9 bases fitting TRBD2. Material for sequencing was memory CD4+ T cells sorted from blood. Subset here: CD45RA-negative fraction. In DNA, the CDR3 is TGCGCCAGCAGCCAAGTAGAAGCGGGAGGCTCAAGGGGGGAGGAGACCCAGTACTTC. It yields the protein CASSQVEAGGSRGEETQYF.